This T cell receptor (beta chain) was retrieved from a study of cytomegalovirus exposure and HLA in healthy donors. Overall study results and limits: The study recorded around 160 TCR beta chains that were cytomegalovirus-associated.

J lost 5 bases, V lost 1 base, and 9 bases had no gene match. The CDR3 loop spans 16 amino acids. In germline, CDR1 is SGHDT, CDR2 YYEEEE. Turning to this clone: The antigen is unknown.

The PCR employed 60 Vbeta primers together with 13 Jbeta primers. TCRdb keeps only in-frame clones here, not all; method: immunoSEQ multiplex PCR. Of fewer than 70,000 clones in the sample, 65% to 90% were seen once. The sample was PBMCs. The chain is built from TRBV5-6 and TRBJ2-5; 9 positions agree with TRBD2. This sequence originates from a human donor in good health. As DNA, the CDR3 is TGTGCCAGCAGCTTGATTCTTAGCGGGAGTGTTGAGACCCAGTACTTC. This codes for CASSLILSGSVETQYF.